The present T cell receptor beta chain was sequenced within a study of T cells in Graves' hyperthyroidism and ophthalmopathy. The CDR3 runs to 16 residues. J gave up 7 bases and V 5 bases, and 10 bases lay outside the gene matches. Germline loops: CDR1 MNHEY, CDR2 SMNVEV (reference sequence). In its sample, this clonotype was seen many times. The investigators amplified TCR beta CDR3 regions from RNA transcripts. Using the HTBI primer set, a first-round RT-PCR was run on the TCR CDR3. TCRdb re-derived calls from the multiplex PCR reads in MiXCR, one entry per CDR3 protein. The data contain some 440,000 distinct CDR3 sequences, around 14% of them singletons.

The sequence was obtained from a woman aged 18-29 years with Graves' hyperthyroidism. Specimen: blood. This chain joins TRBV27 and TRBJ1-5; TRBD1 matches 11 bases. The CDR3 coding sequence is TGTGCCAGCAGTCCGACCGGGACAGGGGGTCGACAGCCCCAGCATTTT. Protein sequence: CASSPTGTGGRQPQHF.